The 8 T cell receptor beta chains presented below share a single source sample, sequenced in a study of T cell responses to AZD1222 COVID-19 vaccine. Repertoires were generated with immunoSEQ multiplex PCR, while TCRdb's copy carries only in-frame clones and drops some. The data hold about 85,000 clones, with roughly nine tenths observed a single time. The input for sequencing was peripheral blood, taken on day 0 of AZD1222 vaccination. These TCRs come from an adult in good health.

The CDR3 DNA follows: TGTGCCAGCAGCTTAATCGGTGAGCAGTTCTTC. It codes for CASSLIGEQFF. The gene calls are TRBV7-9 and TRBJ2-1; D is unresolved. CDR1 is SEHNR, CDR2 FQNEAQ, per germline (reference sequence). The V end was cut by 2 bases, the J end by 9 bases, with 5 bases between. The CDR3 length is 11 residues.

CDR3 DNA: TGCAGCGTCCACTTTATGGGACTAGCGGGAGGGGCTGAGCAGTTCTTC. Amino acids: CSVHFMGLAGGAEQFF. The chain couples TRBV29-1 to TRBJ2-1, with 16 bases fitting TRBD2. From germline, CDR1 is SQVTM and CDR2 ANQGSEA. The junction had 11 bases not matched to a gene; V was cut back by 6 bases and J by 9 bases. The CDR3 covers 16 residues.

V and J are TRBV28 and TRBJ1-6; D gene ambiguous. Deletions cut 5 bases from V and 14 bases from J, with 13 bases between. This CDR3 spans 12 amino acids. Germline CDR1 MDHEN, CDR2 SYDVKM. CDR3 residues: CASSPEGIALHF. The CDR3 bases are TGTGCCAGCAGTCCAGAGGGTATAGCCCTCCACTTT.

The chain recombines TRBV19 with TRBJ1-1; 7 bases are a match to TRBD1. The V segment lost 4 bases and the J segment 1 base; nucleotides outside the gene matches: 3. The CDR3 covers 14 residues. Per the germline V gene, CDR1 is LNHDA and CDR2 is SQIVND (reference sequence). The CDR3 nucleotides are TGTGCCAGTAGTACACAGGGGACGAACACTGAAGCTTTCTTT. Translating it yields CASSTQGTNTEAFF.

The chain uses TRBV7-6 and TRBJ2-7; 8 nucleotides align to TRBD2. Germline V gene data show CDR1 as SGHVS and CDR2 as FNYEAQ. The junction had 11 bases not matched to a gene; V was cut back by 5 bases and J by 2 bases. The CDR3 runs 16 residues. The CDR3 DNA reads TGTGCCAGCAGCCCACTCGGGGTAGCGGGAACCTACGAGCAGTACTTC. This sequence encodes CASSPLGVAGTYEQYF.

The V gene is TRBV11-2, the J gene TRBJ1-6, with TRBD1 matching 8 bases. This CDR3 spans 15 amino acids. Trimming at V came to 1 base and at J to 14 bases, leaving 10 bases not matched to a gene. CDR1 is SGHAT and CDR2 is FQNNGV in the germline V gene. CDR3: CASSLGGQARNTLHF. The CDR3 DNA sequence: TGTGCCAGCAGCTTAGGGGGACAGGCAAGGAATACCCTCCACTTT.

V usage is TRBV3-1 (or the pseudogene TRBV3-2) and J usage is TRBJ1-1; D not certain. This CDR3 comprises 14 residues. V lost 4 bases and J lost 1, with 10 bases in between. Germline V gene sequence: CDR1 LGHDT, CDR2 YNNKEL (reference sequence). The CDR3, as DNA: TGTGCCAGCAGCCCCAAACCGGGGAACACTGAAGCTTTCTTT. Amino acid sequence: CASSPKPGNTEAFF.

This clone was counted between two and nine times. The chain recombines TRBV18 with TRBJ2-7; 7 nucleotides align to TRBD2. The CDR3 runs 17 residues. Germline-derived CDR1 and CDR2 are KGHSH and LQKENI. With 0 bases clipped from V and 3 bases from J, the junction kept 11 bases outside the gene matches. In DNA form, the CDR3 reads TGTGCCAGCTCACCACCCCGGGCGGGGGTTAAAGTCTACGAGCAGTACTTC. It is translated as CASSPPRAGVKVYEQYF.